What follows is one T cell receptor beta chain and its context. Its target is unknown. Every TCR cDNA molecule bore its own unique molecular identifier. TCRdb processed the 5' RACE reads anew with MiXCR; each CDR3 protein has one entry. The sample holds 5,000 to 7,000 distinct CDR3 sequences, 9.1% seen once. The data were taken from a study of spatial heterogeneity in lung cancer. Study at large: The study observed each unique TCR and UMI combination more than ten times on average in raw reads. Whole-study results and caveats: The number of expanded tumor alpha and beta chains correlated with mutation number.

Time point meaning: sample taken at primary tumor resection. Material for sequencing was whole RNA from tumor, nontumor lung or frozen PBMC, left unsorted. The length of the CDR3 is 14 residues. CDR1 MNHEY and CDR2 SVGAGI come from the germline V gene. Trimming took 1 base from V and 1 from J, leaving 2 bases between them. The receptor comes from a female donor with early-stage non-small cell lung cancer. Sequences were derived from lung tumor tissue, sampled at surgery. The J gene is TRBJ1-6, the V gene TRBV6-5, with no clear D. CDR3 DNA sequence: TGTGCCAGCAGTTACTGGTCCTATAATTCACCCCTCCACTTT. It yields the protein CASSYWSYNSPLHF.